This T cell receptor (beta chain) was identified in a study of cytomegalovirus exposure and HLA in healthy donors. Worth noting for this clone: What it binds is not known.

Germline V gene data show CDR1 as SGHRS and CDR2 as YFSETQ. The ends lost 1 base at V and 5 bases at J; junction bases unmatched: 5. The CDR3 runs to 16 residues. Study-level findings and limits: Clusters of TCRs from the first cohort tended to co-occur in the 90 to 150 validation repertoires (as a later analysis found).

Repertoires were generated with immunoSEQ multiplex PCR, while TCRdb's copy carries only in-frame clones and drops some. The table has 150,000 to 200,000 clones, 85% seen once; the top ten hold approximately 16%. The gene calls are TRBV5-1 and TRBJ2-1, with 11 bases fitting TRBD2. The receptor was isolated from a man aged 18 to 29 in good health and CMV-seropositive. Sequenced material: PBMCs. The CDR3, as DNA: TGCGCCAGCAGCTTGACGACTAGCGGGGCCCACAATGAGCAGTTCTTC. Its translation is CASSLTTSGAHNEQFF.